This T cell receptor (beta chain) was obtained from a study of liver allograft versus peripheral blood T cells (TCRdb year 2020). Some background on the complete study: The study compared the T cell receptor repertoires present in transplanted livers with the repertoires present in the peripheral blood of liver transplant recipients.

About this clonotype itself: The antigen this receptor binds is unknown. No qualities accompany the bases; no much larger clone lies one base away.

The paper's findings and limits, for the study overall: T cell receptor repertoires inside liver allografts were reported to differ from those detected in peripheral blood.

V loses 5 bases at its end and J loses 2 bases; junction bases beyond the gene matches: 6. From the cysteine up to the phenylalanine, the CDR3 has a length of 15 residues. The read is trimmed to its CDR3 DNA, 45 bases read in frame from base 1. Per the germline V gene (reference sequence), SEHNR is the CDR1 and FQNEAQ is the CDR2. The sequencer listed for this sample is Illumina MiSeq. TCRdb applied fastp at Q25 and MiXCR to the public reads, then kept only in-frame beta chains. Rows are combined by CDR3 protein, so each entry shows the most common genes and DNA. In this sample the table shows over 10,000 distinct CDR3 sequences, roughly 28% of which occur a single time. Around 2.2% of the sample comes from the top ten.

Here the chain combines TRBV7-9 and TRBJ2-3; TRBD1 fits 8 bases in the junction. This TCR was recovered from a human patient who had a liver transplant. After a transplant, certain T cells may trace back to the graft donor. The CDR3 sequence is CASSTRDRTTDTQYF. The base sequence is TGTGCCAGCAGCACTAGGGACAGGACCACAGATACGCAGTATTTT.